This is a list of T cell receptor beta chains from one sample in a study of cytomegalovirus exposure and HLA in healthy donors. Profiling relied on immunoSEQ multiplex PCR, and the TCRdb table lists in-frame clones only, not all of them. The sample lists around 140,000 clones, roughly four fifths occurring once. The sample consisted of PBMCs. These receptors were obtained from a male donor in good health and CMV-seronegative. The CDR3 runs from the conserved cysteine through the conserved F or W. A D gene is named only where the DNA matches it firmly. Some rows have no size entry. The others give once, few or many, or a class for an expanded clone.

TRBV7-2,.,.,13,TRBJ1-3,TGTGCCAGCAGCCAGGACACTGGAAACACCATATATTTT,CASSQDTGNTIYF
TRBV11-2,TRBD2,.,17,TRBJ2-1,TGTGCCAGCAGCTTAGTTACCGAGACTAGCGGGTACAATGAGCAGTTCTTC,CASSLVTETSGYNEQFF
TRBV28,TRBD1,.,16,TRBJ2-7,TGTGCCAGCAGTTCCCGCCCCGTCGACAGGGTTCCCGAGCAGTACTTC,CASSSRPVDRVPEQYF
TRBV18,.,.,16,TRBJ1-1,TGTGCCAGCTCACCTACCGGCCAACAGGGGAACACTGAAGCTTTCTTT,CASSPTGQQGNTEAFF
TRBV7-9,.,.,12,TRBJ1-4,TGTGCCAGCAGCGCCCTCCTAGAAAAACTGTTTTTT,CASSALLEKLFF
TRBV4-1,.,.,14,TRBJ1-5,TGCGCCAGCAGCCAAGACGTTAGTCATCAGCCCCAGCATTTT,CASSQDVSHQPQHF
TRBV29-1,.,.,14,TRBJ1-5,TGCAGCGTTGAGGGTGGGACATATAATCAGCCCCAGCATTTT,CSVEGGTYNQPQHF
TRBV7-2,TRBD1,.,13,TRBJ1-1,TGTGCCAGCAGCCTGACAGGGGGTGCTGAAGCTTTCTTT,CASSLTGGAEAFF
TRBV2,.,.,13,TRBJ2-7,TGTGCCAGCAGCCTCCGACAGCCCTACGAGCAGTACTTC,CASSLRQPYEQYF
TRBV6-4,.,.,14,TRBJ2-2,TGTGCCAGCAGACAGCTAGGAGGGACCGGGGAGCTGTTTTTT,CASRQLGGTGELFF
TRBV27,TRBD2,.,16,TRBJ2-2,TGTGCCAGCAGTTTAATGACTAGCCGGAACACCGGGGAGCTGTTTTTT,CASSLMTSRNTGELFF
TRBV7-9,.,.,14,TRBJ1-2,TGTGCCAGCAGTTCCCACGCAGTCAACTATGGCTACACCTTC,CASSSHAVNYGYTF
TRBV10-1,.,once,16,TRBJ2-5,TGCGCCAGCAGTGAACCTCCTGTAGGGGTAGGATGGACCCAGTACTTC,CASSEPPVGVGWTQYF
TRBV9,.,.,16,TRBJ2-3,TGTGCCAGCAGCGTAACGGCGCGGGTAGTCACAGATACGCAGTATTTT,CASSVTARVVTDTQYF
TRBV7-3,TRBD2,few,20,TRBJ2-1,TGTGCCAGCAGCTCCCCCCCGGGACTAGCGGGTGAAACCTCCTACAATGAGCAGTTCTTC,CASSSPPGLAGETSYNEQFF
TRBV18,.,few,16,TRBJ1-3,TGTGCCAGCTCACTACAGGATCCAGTCTCTGGAAACACCATATATTTT,CASSLQDPVSGNTIYF
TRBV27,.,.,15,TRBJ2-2,TGTGCCAGCAGTTTATGGGCCCTAAACACCGGGGAGCTGTTTTTT,CASSLWALNTGELFF
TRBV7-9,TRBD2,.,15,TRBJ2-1,TGTGCCAGCAGCTCCACTAGCGGGAGATACAATGAGCAGTTCTTC,CASSSTSGRYNEQFF